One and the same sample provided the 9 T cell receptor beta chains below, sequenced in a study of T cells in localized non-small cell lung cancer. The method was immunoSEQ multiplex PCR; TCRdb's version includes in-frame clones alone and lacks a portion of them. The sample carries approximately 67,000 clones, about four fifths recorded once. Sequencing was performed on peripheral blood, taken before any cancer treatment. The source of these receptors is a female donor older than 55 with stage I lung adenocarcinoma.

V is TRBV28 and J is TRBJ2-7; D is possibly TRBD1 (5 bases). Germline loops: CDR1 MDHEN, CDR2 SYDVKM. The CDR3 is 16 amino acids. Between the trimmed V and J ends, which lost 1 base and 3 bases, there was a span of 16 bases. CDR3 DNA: TGTGCCAGCAGTTTATTCAGGGTAACACCTCACTACGAGCAGTACTTC. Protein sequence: CASSLFRVTPHYEQYF.

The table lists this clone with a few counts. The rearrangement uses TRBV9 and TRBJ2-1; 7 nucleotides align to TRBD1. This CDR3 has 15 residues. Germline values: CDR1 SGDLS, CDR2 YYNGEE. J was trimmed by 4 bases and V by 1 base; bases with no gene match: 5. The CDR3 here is CASSVRGREYNEQFF. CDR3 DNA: TGTGCCAGCAGCGTAAGGGGGCGCGAGTACAATGAGCAGTTCTTC.

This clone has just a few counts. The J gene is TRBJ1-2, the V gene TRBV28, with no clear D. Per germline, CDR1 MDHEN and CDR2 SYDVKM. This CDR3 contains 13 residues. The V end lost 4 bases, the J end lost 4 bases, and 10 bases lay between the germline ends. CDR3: CASSSGLGYGYTF. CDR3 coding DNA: TGTGCCAGCAGTTCCGGGCTCGGCTATGGCTACACCTTC.

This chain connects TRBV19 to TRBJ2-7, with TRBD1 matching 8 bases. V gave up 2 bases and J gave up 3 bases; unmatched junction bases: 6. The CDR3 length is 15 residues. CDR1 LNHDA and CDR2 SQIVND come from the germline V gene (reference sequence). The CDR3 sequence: CASSIRGTGLYEQYF. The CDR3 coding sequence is TGTGCCAGTAGTATAAGGGGGACAGGTCTCTACGAGCAGTACTTC.

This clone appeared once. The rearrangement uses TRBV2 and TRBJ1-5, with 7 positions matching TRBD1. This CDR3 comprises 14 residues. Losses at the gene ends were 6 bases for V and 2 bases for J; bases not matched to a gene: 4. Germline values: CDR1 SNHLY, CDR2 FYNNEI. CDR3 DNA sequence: TGTGCCAGCAGAGATACAGGGGGCAATCAGCCCCAGCATTTT. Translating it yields CASRDTGGNQPQHF.

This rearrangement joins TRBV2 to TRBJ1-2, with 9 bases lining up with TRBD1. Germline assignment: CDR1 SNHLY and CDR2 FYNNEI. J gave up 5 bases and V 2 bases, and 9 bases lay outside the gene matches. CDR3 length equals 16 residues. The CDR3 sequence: CASSEKLGQGLYGYTF. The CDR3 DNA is TGTGCCAGCAGTGAAAAGTTGGGACAGGGTTTGTATGGCTACACCTTC.

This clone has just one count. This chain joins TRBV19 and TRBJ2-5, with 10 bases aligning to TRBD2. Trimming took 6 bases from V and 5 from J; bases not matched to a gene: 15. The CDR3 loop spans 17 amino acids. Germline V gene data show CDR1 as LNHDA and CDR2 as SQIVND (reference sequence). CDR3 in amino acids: CASSINPAGGGFETQYF. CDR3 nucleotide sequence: TGTGCCAGTAGCATCAACCCAGCGGGAGGGGGTTTTGAGACCCAGTACTTC.

This CDR3 reads CASSTKGRTVNTEAFF. CDR3 coding DNA: TGTGCCAGTAGTACTAAGGGTAGGACGGTGAACACTGAAGCTTTCTTT. The gene calls are TRBV19 and TRBJ1-1; D unresolved. V shed 4 bases and J shed 0 bases, with 15 bases lying between them. This CDR3 is 16 amino acids long. CDR1 and CDR2 from the germline V gene are LNHDA and SQIVND (reference sequence).

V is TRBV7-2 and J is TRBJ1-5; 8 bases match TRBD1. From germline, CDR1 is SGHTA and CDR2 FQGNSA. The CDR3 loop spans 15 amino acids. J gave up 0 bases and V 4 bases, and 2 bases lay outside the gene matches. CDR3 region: CASSSQGASNQPQHF. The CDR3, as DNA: TGTGCCAGCAGCTCCCAGGGGGCTAGCAATCAGCCCCAGCATTTT.